One and the same sample provided the 11 T cell receptor beta chains below, sequenced in a study of identical twins. TCRdb reanalysed the 5' RACE reads using MiXCR and keeps one entry per CDR3 protein. The sample records roughly 570,000 distinct CDR3 sequences, around 9.6% being singletons. This sample also belongs to another study, concerning yellow fever vaccine responses in identical twins.

Material for sequencing was PBMCs. All receptors come from a woman aged 18 to 35 in good health.

Only a few counts were recorded for this clonotype. This sequence joins TRBV12-3 or TRBV12-4 and TRBJ2-7; the D is unclear. V lost 4 bases, J lost 6 bases, and 7 bases lay in between. CDR3 length: 11 amino acids. The CDR3 region is CASSWSGEQYF. In DNA, the CDR3 is TGTGCCAGCAGTTGGTCAGGCGAGCAGTACTTC.

The V gene is TRBV19, the J gene TRBJ1-6; TRBD1 might be the D (5 bases). CDR1 and CDR2 (germline): LNHDA, SQIVND (reference sequence). V was pared by 6 bases and J by 10 bases, with 10 bases between. The CDR3 covers 12 residues. CDR3 sequence reads: CASSNRFSPLHF. As DNA, the CDR3 is TGTGCCAGTAGCAACAGGTTCTCACCCCTCCACTTT.

This clonotype came up many times. This sequence joins TRBV10-3 and TRBJ2-2; 9 positions match TRBD2. Losses at the gene ends were 0 bases for V and 0 bases for J; bases not matched to a gene: 2. Germline CDR1 reads ENHRY; CDR2 reads SYGVKD. This CDR3 is 17 amino acids long. CDR3 coding DNA: TGTGCCATCAGTGAGTCGCGGGGGGGATCGAACACCGGGGAGCTGTTTTTT. It codes for CAISESRGGSNTGELFF.

This clonotype was counted only a few times. V and J are TRBV27 and TRBJ2-2, with 15 bases matching TRBD2. V lost 7 bases and J lost 1; bases outside the gene matches: 10. Per the germline V gene, CDR1 is MNHEY and CDR2 is SMNVEV (reference sequence). The CDR3 contains 19 residues. The CDR3 nucleotides read TGTGCCAGCATGAACTTGGGACTAGCGGGAGGTATGAACACCGGGGAGCTGTTTTTT. Translated, it gives CASMNLGLAGGMNTGELFF.

The V gene is TRBV29-1, the J gene TRBJ1-2, with 7 positions matching TRBD1. This CDR3 comprises 16 residues. V lost 3 bases, J lost 7 bases, and 17 bases stayed unmatched. The germline V gene has CDR1 SQVTM and CDR2 ANQGSEA. CDR3 protein: CSVDLRGAGGLSGYTF. The CDR3 bases are TGCAGCGTTGATCTTCGTGGGGCAGGGGGTCTCAGTGGCTACACCTTC.

This clonotype has a handful of counts. V is TRBV5-6 and J is TRBJ2-1; 9 bases match TRBD1. Germline CDR1 SGHDT, CDR2 YYEEEE. This CDR3 comprises 18 residues. V was pared by 0 bases and J by 4 bases, with 11 bases of the junction left unmatched. CDR3 DNA: TGTGCCAGCAGCTTGGGACCTTCGGGGACAGGGCTGTACAATGAGCAGTTCTTC. Protein: CASSLGPSGTGLYNEQFF.

The genes are TRBV30 and TRBJ1-1, with unresolved D. From germline, CDR1 is GTSNPN and CDR2 SVGIG (reference sequence). Trimming removed 0 bases at V and 5 bases at J, with 10 bases between. The CDR3 totals 13 residues. CDR3 amino acids: CAWSVLERTEAFF. The CDR3 nucleotides are TGTGCCTGGAGTGTACTTGAGAGGACTGAAGCTTTCTTT.

V and J are TRBV5-1 and TRBJ2-3, with D possibly being TRBD2 (6 bases). The V gene's germline CDR1 is SGHRS and CDR2 YFSETQ. V lost 2 bases, J lost 7 bases, and 14 bases lay in between. The CDR3 totals 14 residues. Written as DNA, the CDR3 is TGCGCCAGCAGCTTCGCAACTAGCCAAAATACGCAGTATTTT. Encoded protein: CASSFATSQNTQYF.

This clonotype came up a few times. The CDR3 nucleotides read TGTGCCAGCAGCTCCCCGGAGGGGGCGGGGGGGCCCACAGATACGCAGTATTTT. It yields the protein CASSSPEGAGGPTDTQYF. The rearrangement joins TRBV11-2 to TRBJ2-3, with 9 bases identical to TRBD2. V shed 4 bases and J 2 bases; nucleotides not matched to a gene: 13. The CDR3 has 18 amino acids. CDR1 is SGHAT and CDR2 is FQNNGV in the germline V gene.

This clonotype has a handful of counts. The V call is TRBV6-4, the J call TRBJ2-2; D is possibly TRBD2 (6 bases). The CDR3 contains 16 residues. V lost 4 bases to trimming and J lost 1 base, with 13 bases between them. Germline CDR1 and CDR2: MRHNA and SNTAGT. In DNA, the CDR3 is TGTGCCAGCAGTGTGGATATAGCGGTGAACACCGGGGAGCTGTTTTTT. Protein sequence: CASSVDIAVNTGELFF.

This clonotype was recorded a few times. This rearrangement joins TRBV11-1 to TRBJ2-2, with D perhaps given as TRBD1 or TRBD2 (6 bases each). With 5 bases removed from V and 1 base from J, the gap between germline ends came to 23 bases. This CDR3 is built from 19 residues. CDR1 and CDR2 (germline): SGHAT, FQDESV (reference sequence). CDR3 sequence reads: CASSPRRGGRTLNTGELFF. DNA for the CDR3: TGTGCCAGCAGCCCCCGACGAGGGGGGCGGACCTTGAACACCGGGGAGCTGTTTTTT. Full variable domain (missing parts from reference TRBV11-1 and TRBJ2-2): EAEVAQSPRYKITEKSQAVAFWCDPISGHATLYWYRQILGQGPELLVQFQDESVVDDSQLPKDRFSAERLKGVDSTLKIQPAELGDSAMYLCASSPRRGGRTLNTGELFFGEGSRLTVL.